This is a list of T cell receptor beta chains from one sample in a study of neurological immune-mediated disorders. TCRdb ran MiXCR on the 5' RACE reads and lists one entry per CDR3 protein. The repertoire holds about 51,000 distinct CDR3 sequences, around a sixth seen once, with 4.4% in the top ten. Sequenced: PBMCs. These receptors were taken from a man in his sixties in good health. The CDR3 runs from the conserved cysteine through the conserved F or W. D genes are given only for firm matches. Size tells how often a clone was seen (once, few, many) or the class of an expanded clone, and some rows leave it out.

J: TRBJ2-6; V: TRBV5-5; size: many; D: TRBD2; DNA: TGTGCCAGCAACGGACTAGGGACGCATGGGGCCAACGTCCTGACTTTC; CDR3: CASNGLGTHGANVLTF
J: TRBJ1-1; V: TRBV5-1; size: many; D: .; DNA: TGCGCCAGCAGCTTTTCACAGGGCACAGCTTTCTTT; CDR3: CASSFSQGTAFF
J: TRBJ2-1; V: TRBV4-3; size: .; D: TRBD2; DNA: TGCGCCATCAGCAAAATACTAGCGGGCAAGGCCCCCTACAATGAGCAGTTCTTC; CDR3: CAISKILAGKAPYNEQFF
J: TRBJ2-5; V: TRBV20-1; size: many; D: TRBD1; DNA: TGCAGTGCTAGGGGACAGGGTGAAGAGACCCAGTACTTC; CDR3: CSARGQGEETQYF
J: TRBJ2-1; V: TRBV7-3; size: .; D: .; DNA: TGTGCCAGCAGCCCTGGCTCTCAAGCCTACAATGAGCAGTTCTTC; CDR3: CASSPGSQAYNEQFF
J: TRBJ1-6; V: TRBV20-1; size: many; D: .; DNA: TGCAGTGCTTCGTTCGGTTCCAATTCACCCCTCCACTTT; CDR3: CSASFGSNSPLHF
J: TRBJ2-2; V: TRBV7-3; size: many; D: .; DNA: TGTGCCAGCAGCTTAGGAGATCAGAACACCGGGGAGCTGTTTTTT; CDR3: CASSLGDQNTGELFF
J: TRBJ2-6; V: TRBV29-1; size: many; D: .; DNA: TGCAGCGTTGAAGAGGGTGCCGGGGCCAACGTCCTGACTTTC; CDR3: CSVEEGAGANVLTF
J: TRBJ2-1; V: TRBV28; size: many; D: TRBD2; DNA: TGTGCCAGCAGCCCCGCCGGGACTAGCGGATACAATGAGCAGTTCTTC; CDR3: CASSPAGTSGYNEQFF
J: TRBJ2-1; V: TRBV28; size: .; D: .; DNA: TGTGCCAGTCGTCACTCCTACAATGAGCAGTTCTTC; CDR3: CASRHSYNEQFF
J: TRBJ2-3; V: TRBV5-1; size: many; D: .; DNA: TGCGCCAGCAGCTTAGGAGCCACAGATACGCAGTATTTT; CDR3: CASSLGATDTQYF
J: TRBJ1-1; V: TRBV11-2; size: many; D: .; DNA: TGTGCCAGCAGCTCTCCCCTCTTAGGGGGGGACACTGAAGCTTTCTTT; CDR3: CASSSPLLGGDTEAFF
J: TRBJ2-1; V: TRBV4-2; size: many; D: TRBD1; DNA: TGTGCCAGCAGCCAAGATCCCTTCCTTGACAGGGCCACGTCGAATGAGCAGTTCTTC; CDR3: CASSQDPFLDRATSNEQFF
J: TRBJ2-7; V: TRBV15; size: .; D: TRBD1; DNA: TGTGCCACCAGCAACCCCGGGACAGGGGGCCCCTACGAGCAGTACTTC; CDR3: CATSNPGTGGPYEQYF
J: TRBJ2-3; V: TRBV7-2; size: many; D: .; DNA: TGTGCCAGCAGCTGGAGCTCCTCAGGGGCCGTTGGAGATACGCAGTATTTT; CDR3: CASSWSSSGAVGDTQYF
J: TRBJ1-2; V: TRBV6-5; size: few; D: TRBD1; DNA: TGTGCCAGCAGGGGGACAGGGGACAACTATGGCTACACCTTC; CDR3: CASRGTGDNYGYTF
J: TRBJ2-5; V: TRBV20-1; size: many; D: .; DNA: TGCAGTGCTAGTTTGGGAGGAGAGACCCAGTACTTC; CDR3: CSASLGGETQYF
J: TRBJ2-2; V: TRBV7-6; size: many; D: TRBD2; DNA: TGTGCCAGCTTCCAGACTAGCGGGAACACGAACACCGGGGAGCTGTTTTTT; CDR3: CASFQTSGNTNTGELFF
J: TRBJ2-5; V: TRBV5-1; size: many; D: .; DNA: TGCGCCAGCAGCTTGGGGGACTTGGCGACCCAGTACTTC; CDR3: CASSLGDLATQYF
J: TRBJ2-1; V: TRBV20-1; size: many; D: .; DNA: TGCAGTGCTAGTCGACTAGGGGAGGCTAGTCAGCAGTTCTTC; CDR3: CSASRLGEASQQFF
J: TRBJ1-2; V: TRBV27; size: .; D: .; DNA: TGTGCCAACAGTTTATCGATAAGAGTGGGAGGTGGCTACACCTTC; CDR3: CANSLSIRVGGGYTF
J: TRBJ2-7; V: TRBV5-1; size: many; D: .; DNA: TGCGCCAGCAGCTTAGGTGGGAGCAACACCTACGAGCAGTACTTC; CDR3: CASSLGGSNTYEQYF